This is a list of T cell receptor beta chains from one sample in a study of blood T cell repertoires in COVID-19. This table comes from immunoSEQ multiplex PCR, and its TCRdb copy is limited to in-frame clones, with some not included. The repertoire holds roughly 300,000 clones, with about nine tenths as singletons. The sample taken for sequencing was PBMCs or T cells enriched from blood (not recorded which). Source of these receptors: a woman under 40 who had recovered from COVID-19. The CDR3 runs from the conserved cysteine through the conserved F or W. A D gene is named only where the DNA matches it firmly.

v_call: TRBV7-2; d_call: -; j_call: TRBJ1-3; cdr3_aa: CASSPSAGSGNTIYF
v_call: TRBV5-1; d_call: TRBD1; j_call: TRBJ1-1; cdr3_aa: CASRTDPVSGGNTEAFF
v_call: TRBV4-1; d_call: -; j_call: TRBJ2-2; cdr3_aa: CASSQSRDTGELFF
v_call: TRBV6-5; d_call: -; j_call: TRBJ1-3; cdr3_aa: CASSFTHGFAGNTIYF
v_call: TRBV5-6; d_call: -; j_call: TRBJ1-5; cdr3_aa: CASSSGPAGEPQHF
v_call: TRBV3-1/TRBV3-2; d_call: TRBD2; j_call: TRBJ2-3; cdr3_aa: CASSQEGGGRGSTDTQYF
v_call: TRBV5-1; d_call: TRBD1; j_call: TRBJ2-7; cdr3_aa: CASSFSGQGAREQYF
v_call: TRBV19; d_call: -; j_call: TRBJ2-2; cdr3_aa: CASSIFYRGENTGELFF
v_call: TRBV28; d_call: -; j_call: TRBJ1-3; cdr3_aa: CASSSSLDRGGGHTIYF
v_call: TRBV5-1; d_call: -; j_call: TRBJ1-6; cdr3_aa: CASSLGSSQGDSPLHF
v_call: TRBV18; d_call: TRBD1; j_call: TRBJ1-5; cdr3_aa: CASSPNPPGGHQPQHF
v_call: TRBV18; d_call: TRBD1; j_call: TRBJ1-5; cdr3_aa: CASSGDRNQPQHF
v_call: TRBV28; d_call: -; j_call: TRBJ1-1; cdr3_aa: CASSQGEAFF